What follows describes a single T cell receptor (beta chain). It was with unique molecular identifiers that the TCRbeta library was prepared. TCRdb recomputed calls from the PCR reads with MiXCR, one row per CDR3 protein. The sample yields about 360,000 distinct CDR3 sequences, roughly 15% seen once. The data are from a study of T-cell reconstitution after alpha-beta-depleted transplantation in children. V lost 6 bases, J lost 4 bases, and 8 bases stayed unmatched. Germline loops: CDR1 MNHEY, CDR2 SVGEGT. There are 14 residues in the CDR3. Sequenced here: PBMCs, sampled from the stem cell graft. This chain uses TRBV6-2 or TRBV6-3 with TRBJ1-2, with TRBD1 identical over 7 bases. The sequence derives from a human donor who donated a stem cell graft to a child with Fanconi anemia. CDR3 sequence reads: CASSSRTGRYGYTF. The CDR3 nucleotides read TGTGCCAGCAGCTCCCGGACAGGACGCTATGGCTACACCTTC.